A selection of T cell receptor beta chains follows, all from one sample in a study of shared clonotypes between healthy human individuals. Data came from immunoSEQ multiplex PCR; TCRdb stores just in-frame clones and leaves some out. Of roughly 2 million clones detected, 95% appear once; the ten largest clones hold 0.13%. The sample consisted of naive CD4+ T cells sorted from blood. The receptors shown here come from a man between 18 and 29 years old in good health. Each CDR3 is given with its conserved first and last residue. The order of the fields is J gene, D gene, V gene, clone size, CDR3 protein, CDR3 DNA. A D gene is named only where the DNA matches it firmly. Size tells how often a clone was seen (once, few, many) or the class of an expanded clone, and some rows leave it out.

j_gene: TRBJ2-5; d_gene: TRBD2; v_gene: TRBV2; abundance: .; CDR3aa: CASTPPTGGQETQYF; CDR3nt: TGTGCCAGCACCCCCCCCACGGGGGGGCAAGAGACCCAGTACTTC
j_gene: TRBJ1-1; d_gene: .; v_gene: TRBV5-5; abundance: .; CDR3aa: CASSWGVTEAFF; CDR3nt: TGTGCCAGCAGCTGGGGGGTAACTGAAGCTTTCTTT
j_gene: TRBJ1-6; d_gene: .; v_gene: TRBV5-4; abundance: once; CDR3aa: CASSRGGSSYNSPLHF; CDR3nt: TGTGCCAGCAGCCGGGGCGGAAGCTCCTATAATTCACCCCTCCACTTT
j_gene: TRBJ2-3; d_gene: .; v_gene: TRBV2; abundance: .; CDR3aa: CASSGGGRREPFTDTQYF; CDR3nt: TGTGCCAGCAGTGGAGGGGGGCGGCGGGAGCCTTTCACAGATACGCAGTATTTT
j_gene: TRBJ2-7; d_gene: TRBD1; v_gene: TRBV5-1; abundance: .; CDR3aa: CASSSGDRIIDEQYF; CDR3nt: TGCGCCAGCAGCTCGGGGGACAGGATCATCGACGAGCAGTACTTC
j_gene: TRBJ2-2; d_gene: .; v_gene: TRBV10-3; abundance: .; CDR3aa: CATKRANLNTGELFF; CDR3nt: TGTGCCACCAAGCGGGCGAACTTGAACACCGGGGAGCTGTTTTTT
j_gene: TRBJ1-1; d_gene: .; v_gene: TRBV28; abundance: .; CDR3aa: CASTGGLNTEAFF; CDR3nt: TGTGCCAGCACGGGGGGGCTGAACACTGAAGCTTTCTTT
j_gene: TRBJ1-6; d_gene: .; v_gene: TRBV2; abundance: once; CDR3aa: CASPEGGGTNSPLHF; CDR3nt: TGTGCCAGCCCTGAAGGGGGGGGCACGAATTCACCCCTCCACTTT
j_gene: TRBJ2-1; d_gene: .; v_gene: TRBV18; abundance: .; CDR3aa: CASSPPSASYNEQFF; CDR3nt: TGTGCCAGCTCACCCCCTAGCGCGTCCTACAATGAGCAGTTCTTC
j_gene: TRBJ2-1; d_gene: TRBD2; v_gene: TRBV6-1; abundance: once; CDR3aa: CASSELAVSYNEQFF; CDR3nt: TGTGCCAGCAGTGAGCTAGCGGTATCCTACAATGAGCAGTTCTTC
j_gene: TRBJ2-6; d_gene: .; v_gene: TRBV27; abundance: .; CDR3aa: CASSFLNSGANVLTF; CDR3nt: TGTGCCAGCAGTTTTCTTAACTCGGGGGCCAACGTCCTGACTTTC
j_gene: TRBJ2-2; d_gene: .; v_gene: TRBV4-2; abundance: once; CDR3aa: CASSQEGSNTGELFF; CDR3nt: TGTGCCAGCAGCCAAGAAGGGAGTAACACCGGGGAGCTGTTTTTT
j_gene: TRBJ2-7; d_gene: TRBD1; v_gene: TRBV6-1; abundance: .; CDR3aa: CASRETGQSYEQYF; CDR3nt: TGTGCCAGCAGGGAGACAGGGCAGTCCTACGAGCAGTACTTC
j_gene: TRBJ2-5; d_gene: .; v_gene: TRBV20-1; abundance: once; CDR3aa: CSAVQGTQYF; CDR3nt: TGCAGTGCCGTACAGGGGACCCAGTACTTC
j_gene: TRBJ2-7; d_gene: .; v_gene: TRBV12-5; abundance: .; CDR3aa: CASARDRLYEQYF; CDR3nt: TGTGCTAGTGCCCGGGACCGTCTCTACGAGCAGTACTTC
j_gene: TRBJ2-6; d_gene: .; v_gene: TRBV7-6; abundance: .; CDR3aa: CASSLQMTALSGANVLTF; CDR3nt: TGTGCCAGCAGCTTACAAATGACGGCATTGTCTGGGGCCAACGTCCTGACTTTC
j_gene: TRBJ2-7; d_gene: TRBD2; v_gene: TRBV6-1; abundance: .; CDR3aa: CASSEYPRGKTYEQYF; CDR3nt: TGTGCCAGCAGTGAATACCCGCGGGGGAAAACCTACGAGCAGTACTTC
j_gene: TRBJ2-7; d_gene: TRBD1; v_gene: TRBV10-2; abundance: .; CDR3aa: CASSENEPGGYYEQYF; CDR3nt: TGCGCCAGCAGTGAGAACGAACCAGGGGGTTATTACGAGCAGTACTTC
j_gene: TRBJ2-7; d_gene: TRBD1; v_gene: TRBV28; abundance: .; CDR3aa: CASSPSTPGQTYEQYF; CDR3nt: TGTGCCAGCAGCCCCTCGACTCCGGGACAGACATACGAGCAGTACTTC
j_gene: TRBJ2-3; d_gene: TRBD2; v_gene: TRBV6-5; abundance: .; CDR3aa: CASSYPGLAGTDTQYF; CDR3nt: TGTGCCAGCAGTTACCCCGGACTAGCGGGGACAGATACGCAGTATTTT
j_gene: TRBJ2-5; d_gene: TRBD2; v_gene: TRBV5-1; abundance: .; CDR3aa: CASSLLAGGPQETQYF; CDR3nt: TGCGCCAGCAGCTTACTAGCGGGGGGGCCACAAGAGACCCAGTACTTC
j_gene: TRBJ1-1; d_gene: TRBD1; v_gene: TRBV28; abundance: once; CDR3aa: CASMNRGLNTEAFF; CDR3nt: TGTGCCAGCATGAACAGGGGGCTGAACACTGAAGCTTTCTTT
j_gene: TRBJ1-1; d_gene: .; v_gene: TRBV21-1; abundance: .; CDR3aa: CAILSRGTEAFF; CDR3nt: TGTGCCATCCTGTCCCGGGGCACTGAAGCTTTCTTT
j_gene: TRBJ2-7; d_gene: TRBD2; v_gene: TRBV18; abundance: .; CDR3aa: CASSQARGGLAGDEQYF; CDR3nt: TGTGCCAGCTCGCAAGCAAGAGGGGGACTAGCGGGCGACGAGCAGTACTTC
j_gene: TRBJ1-5; d_gene: .; v_gene: TRBV10-3; abundance: .; CDR3aa: CAISESLNQPQHF; CDR3nt: TGTGCCATCAGTGAGTCCCTGAATCAGCCCCAGCATTTT
j_gene: TRBJ1-6; d_gene: .; v_gene: TRBV29-1; abundance: .; CDR3aa: CSVRQTNVSPLHF; CDR3nt: TGCAGCGTTAGGCAGACTAATGTTTCACCCCTCCACTTT
j_gene: TRBJ2-2; d_gene: TRBD2; v_gene: TRBV5-4; abundance: .; CDR3aa: CASSLKRETGELFF; CDR3nt: TGTGCCAGCAGCTTGAAGCGGGAGACCGGGGAGCTGTTTTTT
j_gene: TRBJ2-2; d_gene: TRBD1; v_gene: TRBV5-1; abundance: .; CDR3aa: CASSSRTGGNTGELFF; CDR3nt: TGCGCCAGCAGCTCCCGGACAGGGGGAAACACCGGGGAGCTGTTTTTT
j_gene: TRBJ2-1; d_gene: .; v_gene: TRBV6-6; abundance: .; CDR3aa: CASKVSGDNEQFF; CDR3nt: TGTGCCAGCAAAGTTTCGGGGGACAATGAGCAGTTCTTC
j_gene: TRBJ2-5; d_gene: TRBD1; v_gene: TRBV10-2; abundance: .; CDR3aa: CASSTFPGQRKETQYF; CDR3nt: TGCGCCAGCAGTACCTTTCCGGGACAGAGAAAAGAGACCCAGTACTTC
j_gene: TRBJ2-3; d_gene: TRBD2; v_gene: TRBV5-6; abundance: .; CDR3aa: CASSLFGAGASLLDTQYF; CDR3nt: TGTGCCAGCAGCTTGTTTGGAGCGGGGGCCTCTTTACTGGATACGCAGTATTTT
j_gene: TRBJ2-7; d_gene: .; v_gene: TRBV2; abundance: .; CDR3aa: CASSEWGPHEQYF; CDR3nt: TGTGCCAGCAGTGAATGGGGGCCCCACGAGCAGTACTTC
j_gene: TRBJ1-6; d_gene: .; v_gene: TRBV28; abundance: .; CDR3aa: CASDAASSGSPLHF; CDR3nt: TGTGCCAGCGACGCTGCTTCCTCGGGATCACCCCTCCACTTT
j_gene: TRBJ1-5; d_gene: .; v_gene: TRBV4-1; abundance: .; CDR3aa: CASSQDGTAQPQHF; CDR3nt: TGCGCCAGCAGCCAAGATGGGACGGCCCAGCCCCAGCATTTT
j_gene: TRBJ2-5; d_gene: .; v_gene: TRBV5-4; abundance: .; CDR3aa: CASSLRIQETQYF; CDR3nt: TGTGCCAGCAGCTTAAGAATCCAAGAGACCCAGTACTTC
j_gene: TRBJ2-3; d_gene: TRBD2; v_gene: TRBV19; abundance: .; CDR3aa: CASRDSAGGTDTQYF; CDR3nt: TGTGCCAGTAGAGACTCGGCGGGGGGCACAGATACGCAGTATTTT
j_gene: TRBJ2-5; d_gene: .; v_gene: TRBV6-5; abundance: once; CDR3aa: CASSYWDTGRETQYF; CDR3nt: TGTGCCAGCAGTTACTGGGATACTGGGCGAGAGACCCAGTACTTC
j_gene: TRBJ1-2; d_gene: .; v_gene: TRBV9; abundance: .; CDR3aa: CASSSRPGVTNYGYTF; CDR3nt: TGTGCCAGCAGCTCGAGACCGGGGGTGACTAACTATGGCTACACCTTC
j_gene: TRBJ2-3; d_gene: TRBD2; v_gene: TRBV2; abundance: .; CDR3aa: CASRFSGKVADTQYF; CDR3nt: TGTGCCAGCAGATTTAGCGGGAAGGTGGCAGATACGCAGTATTTT
j_gene: TRBJ1-6; d_gene: .; v_gene: TRBV23-1; abundance: once; CDR3aa: CASSQSGGGYNSPLHF; CDR3nt: TGCGCCAGCAGTCAATCGGGCGGTGGCTATAATTCACCCCTCCACTTT
j_gene: TRBJ1-4; d_gene: .; v_gene: TRBV6-5; abundance: .; CDR3aa: CASSYSSRGTNEKLFF; CDR3nt: TGTGCCAGCAGTTACTCGTCCCGTGGAACTAATGAAAAACTGTTTTTT
j_gene: TRBJ1-2; d_gene: TRBD1; v_gene: TRBV4-1; abundance: .; CDR3aa: CASSPAGQGIDGYTF; CDR3nt: TGCGCCAGCAGCCCCGCCGGACAGGGTATAGATGGCTACACCTTC
j_gene: TRBJ2-7; d_gene: .; v_gene: TRBV5-8; abundance: .; CDR3aa: CASSRILQLQQYF; CDR3nt: TGTGCCAGCAGCCGAATCCTACAGCTTCAGCAGTACTTC
j_gene: TRBJ2-7; d_gene: TRBD1; v_gene: TRBV6-1; abundance: once; CDR3aa: CASSPEDRGSYEQYF; CDR3nt: TGTGCCAGCAGTCCTGAAGACAGGGGCTCCTACGAGCAGTACTTC
j_gene: TRBJ2-7; d_gene: .; v_gene: TRBV7-2; abundance: .; CDR3aa: CASSPLGQTYEQYF; CDR3nt: TGTGCCAGCAGCCCCTTAGGACAGACCTACGAGCAGTACTTC
j_gene: TRBJ2-7; d_gene: TRBD2; v_gene: TRBV14; abundance: .; CDR3aa: CASSPGGGLYEQYF; CDR3nt: TGTGCCAGCAGCCCTGGTGGGGGACTATACGAGCAGTACTTC
j_gene: TRBJ1-2; d_gene: TRBD1; v_gene: TRBV28; abundance: .; CDR3aa: CASSLTGRGGGYTF; CDR3nt: TGTGCCAGCAGTTTAACTGGCAGGGGGGGAGGCTACACCTTC
j_gene: TRBJ2-7; d_gene: .; v_gene: TRBV30; abundance: .; CDR3aa: CAWSGASGPYEQYF; CDR3nt: TGTGCCTGGAGCGGAGCCTCCGGACCCTACGAGCAGTACTTC
j_gene: TRBJ2-3; d_gene: .; v_gene: TRBV27; abundance: .; CDR3aa: CASSFRFLEGTSILTDTQYF; CDR3nt: TGTGCCAGCAGTTTTCGGTTTCTGGAAGGGACCTCTATACTCACAGATACGCAGTATTTT
j_gene: TRBJ1-1; d_gene: TRBD1; v_gene: TRBV19; abundance: .; CDR3aa: CASSAGTGPLNTEAFF; CDR3nt: TGTGCCAGTAGTGCTGGGACAGGGCCCCTGAACACTGAAGCTTTCTTT
j_gene: TRBJ2-7; d_gene: TRBD2; v_gene: TRBV9; abundance: .; CDR3aa: CASSVGASGGYEQYF; CDR3nt: TGTGCCAGCAGCGTAGGGGCTAGCGGGGGCTACGAGCAGTACTTC
j_gene: TRBJ1-1; d_gene: .; v_gene: TRBV11-2; abundance: .; CDR3aa: CASSEGEGAFF; CDR3nt: TGTGCCAGCAGCGAGGGCGAGGGAGCTTTCTTT